This T cell receptor beta chain stems from a study of blood T cell repertoires in COVID-19. Study summary: Sites in the United States, Italy and Spain provided acute and convalescent COVID-19 samples. In each case, the material was cDNA or gDNA derived from T cells, B-cell-depleted T cells, or PBMCs.

Patients at the Seattle site were enrolled during active infection and followed longitudinally. Study processing details: Estimates of nucleated cell counts were drawn from the amplification of reference gene primers. The data were produced by immunoSEQ multiplex PCR, yet TCRdb's version contains in-frame clones alone and is incomplete. V and J calls and clone size are those listed in that table; D and trimming were worked out from the DNA. Among over 90,000 clones listed, around 87% were seen once. Germline loops: CDR1 SEHNR, CDR2 FQNEAQ (reference sequence). V shed 2 bases and J shed 3 bases, with 9 bases lying between them. The CDR3 runs 14 residues.

The source of this sequence is a woman aged 50 to 60 with COVID-19, enrolled during active disease. Sequenced: peripheral blood. The V call is TRBV7-9, the J call TRBJ2-3, with D tentatively TRBD1 (5 bases). The CDR3 reads CASSLSDSTDTQYF. The CDR3 nucleotides are TGTGCCAGCAGCTTATCTGACAGTACAGATACGCAGTATTTT. Drawing the rest from reference TRBV7-9 and TRBJ2-3, the complete variable domain is DTGVSQNPRHKITKRGQNVTFRCDPISEHNRLYWYRQTLGQGPEFLTYFQNEAQLEKSRLLSDRFSAERPKGSFSTLEIQRTEQGDSAMYLCASSLSDSTDTQYFGPGTRLTVL.